The 12 T cell receptor beta chains in this list originate from one sample, sequenced in a study of post-analysis software for immune sequencing data. Points from the study as a whole: Controls showed lower frequencies than patients for roughly five TRBV segments, and TRBV5-6, TRBV5-1 and TRBV20-1 were among these.

Every TCR beta cDNA library bore unique molecular identifiers. TCRdb recomputed calls from the PCR reads with MiXCR, one row per CDR3 protein. The table lists 800,000 to 950,000 distinct CDR3 sequences, 53% of them singletons. No antigen has been assigned to these receptors. Sequencing input: blood. The source of these receptors is a girl between 5 and 17 years old with multiple sclerosis.

This clonotype was observed a few times. The gene calls are TRBV20-1 and TRBJ2-7; D possibly corresponds to TRBD1 (5 bases). The CDR3 runs to 14 residues. Per the germline V gene, CDR1 is DFQATT and CDR2 is SNEGSKA (reference sequence). V dropped 6 bases and J dropped 2 bases, with 17 bases sitting between them. CDR3 residues: CSARDRNTAYEQYF. The CDR3 DNA is TGCAGTGCCCGCGACAGAAACACCGCCTACGAGCAGTACTTC.

The chain recombines TRBV2 with TRBJ1-2; 7 bases agree with TRBD1. V was pared by 8 bases and J by 2 bases, with 14 bases of the junction left unmatched. Per germline, CDR1 SNHLY and CDR2 FYNNEI. The CDR3 is 16 amino acids. The CDR3 sequence is CASLVFRDRGNYGYTF. Here the CDR3 DNA reads TGTGCCAGCTTAGTATTCCGGGACAGAGGCAACTATGGCTACACCTTC.

The chain employs TRBV27 and TRBJ2-1; 8 bases fit TRBD1. With 7 bases clipped from V and 8 bases from J, the junction kept 10 bases outside the gene matches. The CDR3 contains 14 residues. Per germline, CDR1 MNHEY and CDR2 SMNVEV (reference sequence). CDR3 in DNA: TGTGCCAGCAACCCGGACAGGGCTTTCGATGAGCAGTTCTTC. Amino acid sequence: CASNPDRAFDEQFF.

The J gene is TRBJ2-2, the V gene TRBV6-6, with 9 bases identical to TRBD2. This CDR3 is 12 amino acids long. The germline V gene has CDR1 MNHNY and CDR2 SVGAGI (reference sequence). CDR3 residues: CATGGRAGELFF. DNA of the CDR3: TGTGCAACCGGCGGGAGGGCCGGGGAGCTGTTTTTT.

The chain recombines TRBV20-1 with TRBJ2-1; D perhaps matches TRBD2 (5 bases). CDR3 length: 15 residues. Germline V gene sequence: CDR1 DFQATT, CDR2 SNEGSKA (reference sequence). V was cut by 0 bases and J by 5 bases, with 14 bases left in between. Here the CDR3 reads CSARDPSGRNNEQFF. The CDR3 DNA sequence: TGCAGTGCTAGAGATCCAAGCGGCCGGAACAATGAGCAGTTCTTC.

This chain uses TRBV5-1 with TRBJ2-1, with 10 positions matching TRBD1. The CDR3 extends over 15 amino acids. Germline values: CDR1 SGHRS, CDR2 YFSETQ. V was pared by 3 bases and J by 8 bases, with 8 bases of the junction left unmatched. CDR3 amino acids: CASSSDRGSFDEQFF. In DNA, the CDR3 is TGCGCCAGCAGCTCGGACAGGGGGAGTTTCGATGAGCAGTTCTTC.

The chain uses TRBV5-1 and TRBJ2-7; no firm D call. This CDR3 comprises 13 residues. Trimming stripped 3 bases from V and 2 bases from J, with 9 bases between. CDR1 and CDR2 (germline): SGHRS, YFSETQ. CDR3 amino acids: CASSSRFTYEQYF. Written as DNA, the CDR3 is TGCGCCAGCAGCTCTCGGTTTACCTACGAGCAGTACTTC.

This clonotype was picked up a small number of times. J is TRBJ2-1 and V is TRBV7-9; 7 bases map to TRBD1. The germline gives CDR1 SEHNR, CDR2 FQNEAQ (reference sequence). V was clipped by 5 bases and J by 8 bases; unmatched bases: 9. The CDR3 has 14 residues. The CDR3 is CASSPRQGDDEQFF. CDR3 DNA: TGTGCCAGCAGCCCCCGGCAGGGGGACGATGAGCAGTTCTTC. The variable domain in full, with the rest retrieved from reference TRBV7-9 and TRBJ2-1, is DTGVSQNPRHKITKRGQNVTFRCDPISEHNRLYWYRQTLGQGPEFLTYFQNEAQLEKSRLLSDRFSAERPKGSFSTLEIQRTEQGDSAMYLCASSPRQGDDEQFFGPGTRLTVL.

This clonotype has a handful of counts. CDR3 DNA: TGCAGCGTTGACATTTTGGGGTCACCCTACGAGCAGTACTTC. Residues: CSVDILGSPYEQYF. This chain joins TRBV29-1 and TRBJ2-7; D ambiguous. The germline V gene encodes CDR1 SQVTM and CDR2 ANQGSEA. Trimming pared 3 bases from V and 2 bases from J, leaving 14 bases between. There are 14 residues in the CDR3.

The chain couples TRBV5-4 to TRBJ2-7, with TRBD2 matching over 8 bases. The CDR3 contains 14 residues. V gave up 3 bases and J gave up 5 bases; unmatched junction bases: 7. Germline assignment: CDR1 SGHNT and CDR2 YYREEE (reference sequence). The chain's CDR3 is CASSSTSGSDEQYF. CDR3 in DNA: TGTGCCAGCAGCTCTACTAGCGGAAGCGACGAGCAGTACTTC.

The rearrangement joins TRBV27 to TRBJ1-5; D is unclear. This CDR3 is 18 amino acids long. V lost 5 bases to trimming and J lost 1 base, with 21 bases between them. Germline assignment: CDR1 MNHEY and CDR2 SMNVEV (reference sequence). The CDR3 DNA is TGTGCCAGCAGTCCGGCCTCGAGTTTTTTCGCGAGCAATCAGCCCCAGCATTTT. It specifies CASSPASSFFASNQPQHF.

The chain recombines TRBV5-1 with TRBJ2-5; 9 bases map to TRBD2. CDR3 length: 16 amino acids. CDR1 SGHRS and CDR2 YFSETQ come from the germline V gene. V dropped 0 bases and J dropped 2; count of bases not matched to a gene: 5. The CDR3 DNA follows: TGCGCCAGCAGCTTGGGAGCGGGGGGATTTCAAGAGACCCAGTACTTC. Its translation is CASSLGAGGFQETQYF.